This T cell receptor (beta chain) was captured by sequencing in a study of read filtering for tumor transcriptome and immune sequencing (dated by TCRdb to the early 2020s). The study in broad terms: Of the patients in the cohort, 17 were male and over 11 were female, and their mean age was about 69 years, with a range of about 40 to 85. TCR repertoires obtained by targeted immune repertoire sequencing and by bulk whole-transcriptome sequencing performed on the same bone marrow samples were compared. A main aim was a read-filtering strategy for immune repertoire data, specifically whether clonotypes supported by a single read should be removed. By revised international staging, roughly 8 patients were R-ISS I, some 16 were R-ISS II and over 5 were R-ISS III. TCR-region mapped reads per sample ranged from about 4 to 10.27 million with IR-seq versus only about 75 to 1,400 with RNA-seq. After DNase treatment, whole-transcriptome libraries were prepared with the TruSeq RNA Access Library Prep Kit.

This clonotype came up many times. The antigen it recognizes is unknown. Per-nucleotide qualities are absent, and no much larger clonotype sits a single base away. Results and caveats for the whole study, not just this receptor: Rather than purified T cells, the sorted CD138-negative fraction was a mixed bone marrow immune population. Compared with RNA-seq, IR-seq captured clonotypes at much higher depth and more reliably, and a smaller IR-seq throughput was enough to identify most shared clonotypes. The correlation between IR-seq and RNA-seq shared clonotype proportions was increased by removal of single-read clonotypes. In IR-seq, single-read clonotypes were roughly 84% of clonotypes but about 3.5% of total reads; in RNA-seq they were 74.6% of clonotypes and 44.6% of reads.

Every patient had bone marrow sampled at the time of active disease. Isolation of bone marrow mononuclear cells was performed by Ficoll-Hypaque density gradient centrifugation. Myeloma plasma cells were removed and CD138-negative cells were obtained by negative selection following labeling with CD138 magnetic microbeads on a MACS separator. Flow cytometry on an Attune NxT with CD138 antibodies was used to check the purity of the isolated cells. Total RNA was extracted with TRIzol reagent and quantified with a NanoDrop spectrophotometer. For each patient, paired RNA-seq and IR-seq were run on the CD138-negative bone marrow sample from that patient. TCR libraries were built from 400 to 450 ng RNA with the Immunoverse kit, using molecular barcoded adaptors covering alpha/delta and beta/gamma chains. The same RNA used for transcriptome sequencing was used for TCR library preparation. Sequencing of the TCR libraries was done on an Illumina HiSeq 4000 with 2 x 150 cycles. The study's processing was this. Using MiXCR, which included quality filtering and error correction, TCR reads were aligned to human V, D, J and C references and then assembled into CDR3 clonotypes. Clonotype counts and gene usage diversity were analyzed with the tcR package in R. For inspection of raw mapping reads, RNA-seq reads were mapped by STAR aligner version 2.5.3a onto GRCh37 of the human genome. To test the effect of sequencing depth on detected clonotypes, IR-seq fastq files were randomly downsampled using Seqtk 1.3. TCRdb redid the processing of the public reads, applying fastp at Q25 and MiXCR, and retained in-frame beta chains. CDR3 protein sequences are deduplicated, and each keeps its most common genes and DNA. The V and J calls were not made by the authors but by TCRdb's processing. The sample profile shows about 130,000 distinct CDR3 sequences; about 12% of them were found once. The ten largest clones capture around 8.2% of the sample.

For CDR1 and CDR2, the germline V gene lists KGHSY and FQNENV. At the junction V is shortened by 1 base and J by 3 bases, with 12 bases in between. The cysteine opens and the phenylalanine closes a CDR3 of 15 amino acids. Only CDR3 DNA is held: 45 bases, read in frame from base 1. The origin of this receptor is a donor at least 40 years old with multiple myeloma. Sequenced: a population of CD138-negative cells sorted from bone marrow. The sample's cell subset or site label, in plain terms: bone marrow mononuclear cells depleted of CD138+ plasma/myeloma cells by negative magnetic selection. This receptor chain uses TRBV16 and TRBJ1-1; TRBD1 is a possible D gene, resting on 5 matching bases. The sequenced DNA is TGTGCCAGCAGCCAATATCCAGGGTTGGACACTGAAGCTTTCTTT. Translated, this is CASSQYPGLDTEAFF.